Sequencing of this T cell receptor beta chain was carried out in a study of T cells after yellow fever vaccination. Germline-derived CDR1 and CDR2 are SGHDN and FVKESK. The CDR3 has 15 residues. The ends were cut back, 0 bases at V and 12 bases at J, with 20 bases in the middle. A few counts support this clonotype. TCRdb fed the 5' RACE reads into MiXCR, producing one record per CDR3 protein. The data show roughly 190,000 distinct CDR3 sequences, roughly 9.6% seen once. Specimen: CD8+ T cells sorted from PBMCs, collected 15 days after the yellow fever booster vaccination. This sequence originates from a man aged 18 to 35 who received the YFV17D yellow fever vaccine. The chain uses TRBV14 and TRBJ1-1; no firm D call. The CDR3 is CASSQDRTGRDVTFF. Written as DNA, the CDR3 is TGTGCCAGCAGCCAAGATAGAACTGGACGCGATGTAACTTTCTTT.